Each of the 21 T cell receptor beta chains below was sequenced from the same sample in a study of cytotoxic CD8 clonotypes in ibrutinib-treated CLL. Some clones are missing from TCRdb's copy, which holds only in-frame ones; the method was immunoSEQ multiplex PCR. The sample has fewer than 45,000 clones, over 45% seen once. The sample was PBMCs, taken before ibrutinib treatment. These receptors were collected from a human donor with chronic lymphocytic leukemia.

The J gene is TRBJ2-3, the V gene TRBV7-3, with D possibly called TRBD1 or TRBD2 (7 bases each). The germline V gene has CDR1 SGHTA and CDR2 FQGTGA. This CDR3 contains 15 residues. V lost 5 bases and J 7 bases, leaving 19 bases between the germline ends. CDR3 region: CASSPQGGGGNTQYF. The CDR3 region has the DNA TGTGCCAGCAGCCCCCAGGGGGGGGGCGGAAATACGCAGTATTTT.

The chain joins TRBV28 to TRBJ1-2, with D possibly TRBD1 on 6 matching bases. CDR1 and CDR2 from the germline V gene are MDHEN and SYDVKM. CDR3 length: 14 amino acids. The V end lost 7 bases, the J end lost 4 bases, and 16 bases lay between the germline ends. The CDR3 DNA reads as TGTGCCAGCAATGGGGGCATCTACTCCTATGGCTACACCTTC. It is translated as CASNGGIYSYGYTF.

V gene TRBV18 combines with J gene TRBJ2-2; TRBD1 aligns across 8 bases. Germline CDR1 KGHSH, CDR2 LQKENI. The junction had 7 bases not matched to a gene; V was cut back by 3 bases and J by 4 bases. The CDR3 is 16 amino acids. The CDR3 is CASSPPGQAGTGELFF. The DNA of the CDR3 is TGTGCCAGCTCACCTCCGGGACAGGCAGGCACCGGGGAGCTGTTTTTT.

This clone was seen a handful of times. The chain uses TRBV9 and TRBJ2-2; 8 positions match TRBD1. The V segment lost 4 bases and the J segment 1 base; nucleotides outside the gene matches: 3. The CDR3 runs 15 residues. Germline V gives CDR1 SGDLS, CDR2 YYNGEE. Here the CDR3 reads CASSPGTGNTGELFF. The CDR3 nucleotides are TGTGCCAGCAGCCCCGGGACAGGGAACACCGGGGAGCTGTTTTTT. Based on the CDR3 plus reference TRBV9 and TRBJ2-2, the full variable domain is DSGVTQTPKHLITATGQRVTLRCSPRSGDLSVYWYQQSLDQGLQFLIQYYNGEERAKGNILERFSAQQFPDLHSELNLSSLELGDSALYFCASSPGTGNTGELFFGEGSRLTVL.

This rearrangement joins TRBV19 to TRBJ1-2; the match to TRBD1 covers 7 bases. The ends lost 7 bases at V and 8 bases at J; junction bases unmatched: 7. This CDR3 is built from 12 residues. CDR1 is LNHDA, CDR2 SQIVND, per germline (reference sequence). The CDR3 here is CASTQDRRGYTF. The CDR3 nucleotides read TGTGCCAGTACCCAGGACAGGAGAGGCTACACCTTC.

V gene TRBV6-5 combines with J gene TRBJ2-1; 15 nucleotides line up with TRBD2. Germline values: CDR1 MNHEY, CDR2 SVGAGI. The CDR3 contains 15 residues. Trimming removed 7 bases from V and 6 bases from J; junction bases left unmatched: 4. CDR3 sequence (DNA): TGTGCCAGCAAGTGGACTAGCGGGGGGGCCAATGAGCAGTTCTTC. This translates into CASKWTSGGANEQFF.

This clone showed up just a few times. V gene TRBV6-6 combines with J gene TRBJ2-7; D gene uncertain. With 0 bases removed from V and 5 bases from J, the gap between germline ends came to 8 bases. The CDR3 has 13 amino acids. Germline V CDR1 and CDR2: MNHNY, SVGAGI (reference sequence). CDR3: CASSYSVWNEQYF. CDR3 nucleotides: TGTGCCAGCAGTTACTCGGTATGGAACGAGCAGTACTTC.

In DNA, the CDR3 is TGTGCCAGCAACCGGACTAGCGGGGGGGACAATGAGCAGTTCTTC. Its translation is CASNRTSGGDNEQFF. The V and J genes are TRBV9 and TRBJ2-1; TRBD2 aligns across 15 bases. The ends lost 6 bases at V and 5 bases at J; junction bases unmatched: 3. Germline V gives CDR1 SGDLS, CDR2 YYNGEE. The CDR3 length is 15 residues.

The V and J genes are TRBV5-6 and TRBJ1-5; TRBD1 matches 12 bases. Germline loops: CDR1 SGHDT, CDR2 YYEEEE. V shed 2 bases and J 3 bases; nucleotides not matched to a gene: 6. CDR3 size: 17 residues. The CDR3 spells CASSLMGTGGPNQPQHF. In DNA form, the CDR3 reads TGTGCCAGCAGCTTAATGGGGACAGGGGGCCCCAATCAGCCCCAGCATTTT.

CDR3 region: CASSLALAGGSYEQYF. As DNA, the CDR3 is TGTGCCAGCAGCTTAGCACTAGCGGGGGGGTCTTACGAGCAGTACTTC. V gene TRBV7-2 combines with J gene TRBJ2-7; 13 nucleotides agree with TRBD2. Germline CDR1 and CDR2: SGHTA and FQGNSA. This CDR3 has 16 residues. Losses at the gene ends were 0 bases for V and 4 bases for J; bases not matched to a gene: 3.

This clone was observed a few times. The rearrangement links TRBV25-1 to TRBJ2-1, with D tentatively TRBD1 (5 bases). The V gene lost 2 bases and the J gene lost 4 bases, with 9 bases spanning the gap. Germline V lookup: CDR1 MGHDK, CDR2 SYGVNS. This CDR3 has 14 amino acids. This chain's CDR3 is CASSELDSYNEQFF. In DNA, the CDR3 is TGTGCCAGCAGTGAACTCGACAGTTACAATGAGCAGTTCTTC.

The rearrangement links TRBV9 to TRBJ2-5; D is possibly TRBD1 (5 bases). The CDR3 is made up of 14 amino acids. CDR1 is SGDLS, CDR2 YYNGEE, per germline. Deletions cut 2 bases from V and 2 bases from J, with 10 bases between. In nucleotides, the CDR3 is TGTGCCAGCAGCGTCTCCAGGGTGCAAGAGACCCAGTACTTC. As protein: CASSVSRVQETQYF.

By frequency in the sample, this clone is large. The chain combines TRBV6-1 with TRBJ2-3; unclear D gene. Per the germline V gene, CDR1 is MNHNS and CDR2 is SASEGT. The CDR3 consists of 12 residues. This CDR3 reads CLAKGSTDTQYF. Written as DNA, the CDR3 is TGTCTGGCTAAGGGTAGCACAGATACGCAGTATTTT.

This CDR3 reads CASSQKTGSYNSPLHF. DNA of the CDR3: TGTGCCAGCAGCCAGAAGACAGGTTCTTATAATTCACCCCTCCACTTT. The chain combines TRBV14 with TRBJ1-6, with D possibly TRBD1 on 6 matching bases. The CDR3 length is 16 residues. Trimming took 3 bases from V and 4 from J, leaving 13 bases between them. Germline V gives CDR1 SGHDN, CDR2 FVKESK.

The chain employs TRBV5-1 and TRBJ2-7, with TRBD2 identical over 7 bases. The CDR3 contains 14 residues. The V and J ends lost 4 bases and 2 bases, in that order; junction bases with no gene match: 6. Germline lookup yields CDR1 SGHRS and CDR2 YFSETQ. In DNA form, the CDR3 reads TGCGCCAGCAGCATATCCGGGGGGACCTACGAGCAGTACTTC. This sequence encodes CASSISGGTYEQYF.

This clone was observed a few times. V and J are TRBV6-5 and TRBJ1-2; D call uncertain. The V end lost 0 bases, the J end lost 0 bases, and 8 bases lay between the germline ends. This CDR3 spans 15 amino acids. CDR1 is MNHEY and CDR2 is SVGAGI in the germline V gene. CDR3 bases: TGTGCCAGCAGTTACTCCCCGAGAACTAACTATGGCTACACCTTC. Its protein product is CASSYSPRTNYGYTF.

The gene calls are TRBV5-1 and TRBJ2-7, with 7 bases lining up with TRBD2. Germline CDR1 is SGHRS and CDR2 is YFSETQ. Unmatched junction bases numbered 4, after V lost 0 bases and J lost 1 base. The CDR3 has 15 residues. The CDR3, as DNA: TGCGCCAGCAGCTTGGCCCGGGGGGATTCCTACGAGCAGTACTTC. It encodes CASSLARGDSYEQYF.

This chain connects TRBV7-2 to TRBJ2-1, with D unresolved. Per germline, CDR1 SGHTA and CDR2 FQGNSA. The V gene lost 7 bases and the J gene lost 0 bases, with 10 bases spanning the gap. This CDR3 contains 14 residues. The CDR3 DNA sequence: TGTGCCAGCATTCGAGATAGCTCCTACAATGAGCAGTTCTTC. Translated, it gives CASIRDSSYNEQFF.

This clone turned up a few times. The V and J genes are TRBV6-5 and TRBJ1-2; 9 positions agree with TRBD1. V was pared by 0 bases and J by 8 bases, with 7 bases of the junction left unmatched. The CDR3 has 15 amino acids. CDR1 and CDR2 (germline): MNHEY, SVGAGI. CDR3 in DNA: TGTGCCAGCAGTTACTCGATGGGACAGGGCCTGGGCTACACCTTC. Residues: CASSYSMGQGLGYTF.

The CDR3 loop is CASGTSGGARQETQYF. The CDR3 DNA reads as TGTGCCAGCGGGACTAGCGGGGGAGCGAGACAAGAGACCCAGTACTTC. The chain combines TRBV5-4 with TRBJ2-5; 14 bases line up with TRBD2. This CDR3 is 16 amino acids long. Germline lookup yields CDR1 SGHNT and CDR2 YYREEE (reference sequence). J lost 2 bases, V lost 7 bases, and 7 bases had no gene match.

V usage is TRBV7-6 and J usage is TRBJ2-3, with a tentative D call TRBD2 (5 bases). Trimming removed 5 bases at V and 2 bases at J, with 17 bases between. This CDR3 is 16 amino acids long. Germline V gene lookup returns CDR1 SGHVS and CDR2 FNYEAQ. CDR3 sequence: CASSLEPSSVTDTQYF. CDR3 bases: TGTGCCAGCAGCCTCGAGCCTAGCTCGGTCACAGATACGCAGTATTTT.